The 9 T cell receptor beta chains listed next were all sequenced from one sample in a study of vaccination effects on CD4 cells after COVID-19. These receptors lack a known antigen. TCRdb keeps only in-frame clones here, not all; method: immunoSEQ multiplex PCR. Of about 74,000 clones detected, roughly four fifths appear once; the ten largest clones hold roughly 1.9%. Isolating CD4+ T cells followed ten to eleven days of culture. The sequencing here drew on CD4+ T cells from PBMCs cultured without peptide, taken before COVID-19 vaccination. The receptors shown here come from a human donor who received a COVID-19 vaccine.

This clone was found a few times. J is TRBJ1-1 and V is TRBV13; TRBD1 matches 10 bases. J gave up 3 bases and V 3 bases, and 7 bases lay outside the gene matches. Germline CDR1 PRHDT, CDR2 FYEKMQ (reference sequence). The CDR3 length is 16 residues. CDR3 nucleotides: TGTGCCAGCAGCTTCGACAGGGGGCATAGTTACACTGAAGCTTTCTTT. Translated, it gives CASSFDRGHSYTEAFF.

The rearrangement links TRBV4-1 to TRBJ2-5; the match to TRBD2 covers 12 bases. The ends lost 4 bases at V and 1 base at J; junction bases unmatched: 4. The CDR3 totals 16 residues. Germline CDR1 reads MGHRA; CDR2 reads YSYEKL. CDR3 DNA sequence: TGCGCCAGCAGCCTCCGGACTAGCGGGGCCCAAGAGACCCAGTACTTC. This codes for CASSLRTSGAQETQYF.

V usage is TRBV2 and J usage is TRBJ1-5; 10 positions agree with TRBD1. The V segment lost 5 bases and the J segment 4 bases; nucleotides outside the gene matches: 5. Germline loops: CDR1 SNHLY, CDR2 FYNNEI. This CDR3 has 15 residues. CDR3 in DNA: TGTGCCAGCAGTCCCAGACAGGGGGCAAATCAGCCCCAGCATTTT. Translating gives CASSPRQGANQPQHF.

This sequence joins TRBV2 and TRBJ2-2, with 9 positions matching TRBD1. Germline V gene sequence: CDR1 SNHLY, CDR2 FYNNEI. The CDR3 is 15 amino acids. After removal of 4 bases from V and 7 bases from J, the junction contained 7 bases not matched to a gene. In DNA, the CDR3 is TGTGCCAGCAGTGTCCAAGGACAGGGGTACGGGGAGCTGTTTTTT. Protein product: CASSVQGQGYGELFF.

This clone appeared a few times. CDR3 protein: CASIRTGGKNTEAFF. CDR3 DNA: TGTGCCAGCATTAGGACAGGGGGCAAGAACACTGAAGCTTTCTTT. The chain has TRBV2 and TRBJ1-1; 11 bases are shared with TRBD1. The junction had 5 bases not matched to a gene; V was cut back by 7 bases and J by 1 base. The CDR3 is 15 residues long. CDR1 and CDR2 (germline): SNHLY, FYNNEI.

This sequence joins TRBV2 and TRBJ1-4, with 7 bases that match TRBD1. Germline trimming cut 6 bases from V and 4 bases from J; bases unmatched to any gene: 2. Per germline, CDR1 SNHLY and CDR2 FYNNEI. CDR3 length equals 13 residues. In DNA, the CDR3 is TGTGCCAGCAGCGGGACAGATAATGAAAAACTGTTTTTT. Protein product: CASSGTDNEKLFF.

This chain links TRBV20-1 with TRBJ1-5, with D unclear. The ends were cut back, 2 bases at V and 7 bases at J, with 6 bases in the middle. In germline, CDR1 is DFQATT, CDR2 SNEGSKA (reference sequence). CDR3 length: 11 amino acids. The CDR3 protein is CSARYGQPQHF. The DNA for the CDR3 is TGCAGTGCTAGATATGGCCAGCCCCAGCATTTT.

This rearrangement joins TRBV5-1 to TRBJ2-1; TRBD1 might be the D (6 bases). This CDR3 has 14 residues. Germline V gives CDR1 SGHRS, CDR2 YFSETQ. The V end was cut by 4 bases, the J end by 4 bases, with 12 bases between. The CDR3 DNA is TGCGCCAGCAGCCTGGACAGCCAATACAATGAGCAGTTCTTC. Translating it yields CASSLDSQYNEQFF.

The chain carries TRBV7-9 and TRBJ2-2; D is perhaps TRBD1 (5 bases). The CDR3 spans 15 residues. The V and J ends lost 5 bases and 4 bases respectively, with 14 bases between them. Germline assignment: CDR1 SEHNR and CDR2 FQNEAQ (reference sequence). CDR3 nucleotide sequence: TGTGCCAGCAGCCAGCAGGGTAGATTCACCGGGGAGCTGTTTTTT. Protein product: CASSQQGRFTGELFF.